Described below is a single T cell receptor (beta chain) sequence and its context. Its matching antigen is unknown. The record originates from a study of early stage breast cancer tumors. Overall study context: About 70% of the 16 invasive tumors were ER+, PR+ and HER2-. Around 9.6-fold was the mean read coverage per sample.

The repertoire was sequenced with immunoSEQ multiplex PCR; TCRdb's copy has only in-frame clones and lacks some. The sample has some 48,000 clones, roughly 83% seen once. Points from the study as a whole: Compared with adjacent normal breast tissue, tumors showed around 2.7-fold greater T cell density and higher clonality. Enriched TCRB sequences shared across patients were mostly commonly generated sequences.

CDR3 length equals 15 residues. V was trimmed by 3 bases and J by 0 bases, leaving 11 bases between them. Germline V gives CDR1 SGHTA, CDR2 FQGNSA. Sequencing was done on a sample of blood. This clonotype was obtained from a person between 45 and 65 years old with breast cancer. The chain is built from TRBV7-2 and TRBJ1-1; D is undetermined. The CDR3 loop is CASSFHWTLNTEAFF. In DNA, the CDR3 is TGTGCCAGCAGCTTCCACTGGACCCTGAACACTGAAGCTTTCTTT.